The sequence of this T cell receptor (beta chain) was determined in a study of memory CD4+ T cells and cytomegalovirus serostatus. In the original workflow: Out-of-frame sequences were removed, leaving 2 million to 2.5 million distinct TCRbeta sequences. The data were produced by immunoSEQ multiplex PCR, yet TCRdb's version contains in-frame clones alone and is incomplete. The DNA gave D and trimming, while V, J and clone size come from that table. The data contain tens of thousands of clones, 70% to 80% of them singletons. The sort gate was single viable CD3+CD4+CD8-CD45RO+ cells for memory CD4+ T cells. The CDR3 extends over 13 amino acids. Trimming removed 5 bases at V and 4 bases at J, with 11 bases between. Germline CDR1 SGHVS, CDR2 FNYEAQ.

The sequenced sample was memory CD4+ T cells from blood. The chain links TRBV7-6 to TRBJ2-5; the D is unclear. The clonotype originates from an adult in good health and CMV-seronegative. The CDR3 region has the DNA TGTGCCAGCAGCACCAACCCCGGAGAGACCCAGTACTTC. This codes for CASSTNPGETQYF.